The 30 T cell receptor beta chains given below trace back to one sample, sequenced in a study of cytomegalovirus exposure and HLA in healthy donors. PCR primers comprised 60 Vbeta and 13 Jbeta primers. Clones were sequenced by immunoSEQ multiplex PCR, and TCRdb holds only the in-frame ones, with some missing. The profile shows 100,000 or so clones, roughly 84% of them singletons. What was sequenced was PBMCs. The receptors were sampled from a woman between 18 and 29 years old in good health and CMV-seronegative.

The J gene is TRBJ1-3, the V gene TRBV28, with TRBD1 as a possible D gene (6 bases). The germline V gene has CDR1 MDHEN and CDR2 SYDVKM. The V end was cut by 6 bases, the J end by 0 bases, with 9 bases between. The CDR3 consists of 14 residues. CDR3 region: CASREQGSGNTIYF. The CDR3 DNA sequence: TGTGCCAGCAGGGAACAGGGCTCTGGAAACACCATATATTTT.

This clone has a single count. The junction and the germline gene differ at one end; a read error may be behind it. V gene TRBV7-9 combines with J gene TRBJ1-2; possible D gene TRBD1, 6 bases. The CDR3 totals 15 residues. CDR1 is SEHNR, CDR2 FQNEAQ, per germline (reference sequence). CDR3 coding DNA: TGTTCCAGCAGCTTCCAACAGGGTCTCAGCTATGGCTACACCTTC. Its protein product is CSSSFQQGLSYGYTF.

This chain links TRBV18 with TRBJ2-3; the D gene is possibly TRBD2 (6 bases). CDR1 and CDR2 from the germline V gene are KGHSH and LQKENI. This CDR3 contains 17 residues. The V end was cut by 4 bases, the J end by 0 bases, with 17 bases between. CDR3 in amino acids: CASSLLYGAGSTDTQYF. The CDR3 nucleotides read TGTGCCAGCTCACTTCTCTACGGGGCGGGGAGCACAGATACGCAGTATTTT.

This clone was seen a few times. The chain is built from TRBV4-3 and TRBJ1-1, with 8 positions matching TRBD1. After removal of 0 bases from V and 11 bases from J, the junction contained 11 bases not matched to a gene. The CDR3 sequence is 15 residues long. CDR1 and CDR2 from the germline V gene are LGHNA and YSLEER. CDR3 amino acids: CASSQDRSLTGVAFF. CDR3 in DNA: TGCGCCAGCAGCCAAGATCGATCGCTGACAGGGGTCGCTTTCTTT.

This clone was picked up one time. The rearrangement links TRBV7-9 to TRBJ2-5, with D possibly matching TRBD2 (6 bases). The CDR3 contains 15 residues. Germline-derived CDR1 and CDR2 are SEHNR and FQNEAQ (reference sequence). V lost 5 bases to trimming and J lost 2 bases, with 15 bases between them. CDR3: CASSQWRRGQETQYF. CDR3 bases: TGTGCCAGCAGCCAATGGCGGCGGGGACAAGAGACCCAGTACTTC.

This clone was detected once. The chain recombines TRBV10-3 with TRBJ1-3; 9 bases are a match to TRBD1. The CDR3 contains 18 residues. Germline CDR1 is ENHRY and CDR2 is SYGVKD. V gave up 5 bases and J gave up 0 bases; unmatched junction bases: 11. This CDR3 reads CAISSRQGGSSSGNTIYF. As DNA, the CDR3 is TGTGCCATCAGTTCCCGACAGGGGGGTTCCTCCTCTGGAAACACCATATATTTT.

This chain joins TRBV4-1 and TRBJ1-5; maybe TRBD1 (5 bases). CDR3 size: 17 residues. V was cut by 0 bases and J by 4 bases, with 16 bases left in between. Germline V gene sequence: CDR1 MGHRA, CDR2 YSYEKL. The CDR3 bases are TGCGCCAGCAGCCAAGATAGGGCTGGGGGGACTAATCAGCCCCAGCATTTT. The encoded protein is CASSQDRAGGTNQPQHF.

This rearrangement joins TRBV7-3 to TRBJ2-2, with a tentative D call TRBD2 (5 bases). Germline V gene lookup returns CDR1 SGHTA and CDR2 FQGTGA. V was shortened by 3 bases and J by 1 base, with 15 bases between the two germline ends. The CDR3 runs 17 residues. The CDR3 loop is CASSFMKSRENTGELFF. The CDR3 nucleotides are TGTGCCAGCAGCTTTATGAAATCGAGGGAGAACACCGGGGAGCTGTTTTTT. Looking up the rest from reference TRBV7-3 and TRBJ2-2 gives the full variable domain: GAGVSQTPSNKVTEKGKYVELRCDPISGHTALYWYRQSLGQGPEFLIYFQGTGAADDSGLPNDRFFAVRPEGSVSTLKIQRTERGDSAVYLCASSFMKSRENTGELFFGEGSRLTVL.

This CDR3 is CASSAALSSYEQYF. The DNA for the CDR3 is TGTGCCAGCTCAGCCGCGTTGAGCTCCTACGAGCAGTACTTC. The chain is built from TRBV18 and TRBJ2-7; D remains ambiguous. The CDR3 covers 14 residues. The V and J ends lost 5 bases and 0 bases respectively, with 11 bases between them. Germline V CDR1 and CDR2: KGHSH, LQKENI. The full variable domain, completed using reference TRBV18 and TRBJ2-7, is NAGVMQNPRHLVRRRGQEARLRCSPMKGHSHVYWYRQLPEEGLKFMVYLQKENIIDESGMPKERFSAEFPKEGPSILRIQQVVRGDSAAYFCASSAALSSYEQYFGPGTRLTVT.

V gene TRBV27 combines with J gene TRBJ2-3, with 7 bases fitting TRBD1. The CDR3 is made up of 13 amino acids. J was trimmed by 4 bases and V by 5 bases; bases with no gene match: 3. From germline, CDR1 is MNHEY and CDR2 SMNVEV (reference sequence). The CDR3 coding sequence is TGTGCCAGCAGTCTGACAGGGTCAGATACGCAGTATTTT. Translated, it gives CASSLTGSDTQYF.

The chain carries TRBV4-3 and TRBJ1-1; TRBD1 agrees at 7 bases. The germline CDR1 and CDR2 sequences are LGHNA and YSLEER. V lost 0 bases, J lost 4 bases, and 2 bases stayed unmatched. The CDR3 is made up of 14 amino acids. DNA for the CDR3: TGCGCCAGCAGCCAAGACGCAGGGGGCACTGAAGCTTTCTTT. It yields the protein CASSQDAGGTEAFF.

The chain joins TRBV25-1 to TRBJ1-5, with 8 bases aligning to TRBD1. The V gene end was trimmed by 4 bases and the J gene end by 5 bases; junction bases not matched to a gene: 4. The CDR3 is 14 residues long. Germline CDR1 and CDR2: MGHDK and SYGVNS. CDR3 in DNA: TGTGCCAGCAGTGGACAGGGGATCGATCAGCCCCAGCATTTT. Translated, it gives CASSGQGIDQPQHF.

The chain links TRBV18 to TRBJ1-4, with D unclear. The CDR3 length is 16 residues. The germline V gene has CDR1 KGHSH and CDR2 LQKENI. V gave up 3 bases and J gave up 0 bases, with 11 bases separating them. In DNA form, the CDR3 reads TGTGCCAGCTCACCGGGCAACGGCGCAACTAATGAAAAACTGTTTTTT. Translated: CASSPGNGATNEKLFF.

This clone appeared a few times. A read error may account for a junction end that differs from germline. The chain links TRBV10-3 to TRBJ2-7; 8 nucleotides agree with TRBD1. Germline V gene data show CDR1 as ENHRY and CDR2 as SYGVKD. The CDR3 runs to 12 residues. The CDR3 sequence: CAISGQDRDKDF. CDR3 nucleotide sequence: TGTGCCATCAGTGGACAGGACAGGGACAAGGACTTC.

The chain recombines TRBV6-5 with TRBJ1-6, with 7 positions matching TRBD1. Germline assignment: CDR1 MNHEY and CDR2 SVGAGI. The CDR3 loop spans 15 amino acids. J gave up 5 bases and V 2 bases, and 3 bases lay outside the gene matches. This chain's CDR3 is CASSYRGQNNSPLHF. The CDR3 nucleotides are TGTGCCAGCAGTTACCGGGGACAGAATAATTCACCCCTCCACTTT.

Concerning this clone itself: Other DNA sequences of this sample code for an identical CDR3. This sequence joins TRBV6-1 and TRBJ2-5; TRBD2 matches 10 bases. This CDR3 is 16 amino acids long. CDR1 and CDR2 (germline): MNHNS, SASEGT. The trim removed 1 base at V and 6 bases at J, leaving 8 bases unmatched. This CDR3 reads CASSEVRAGGQKTQYF. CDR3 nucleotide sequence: TGTGCCAGCAGTGAAGTGCGAGCGGGGGGGCAGAAGACCCAGTACTTC.

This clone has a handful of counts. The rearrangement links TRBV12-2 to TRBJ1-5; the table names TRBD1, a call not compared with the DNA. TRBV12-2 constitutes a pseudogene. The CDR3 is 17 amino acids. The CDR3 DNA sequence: TGTGCAAGTCGACCCCTCTCCAGGGGGAATAGCAATCAGCCCCAGCATTTT. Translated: CASRPLSRGNSNQPQHF.

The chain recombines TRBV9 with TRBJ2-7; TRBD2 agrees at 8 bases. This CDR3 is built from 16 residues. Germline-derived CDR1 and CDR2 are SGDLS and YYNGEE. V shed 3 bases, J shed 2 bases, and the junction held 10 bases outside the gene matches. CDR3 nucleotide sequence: TGTGCCAGCAGCGGAAACGAAGCGGGAGACCCCTACGAGCAGTACTTC. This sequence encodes CASSGNEAGDPYEQYF. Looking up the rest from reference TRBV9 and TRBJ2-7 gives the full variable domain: DSGVTQTPKHLITATGQRVTLRCSPRSGDLSVYWYQQSLDQGLQFLIQYYNGEERAKGNILERFSAQQFPDLHSELNLSSLELGDSALYFCASSGNEAGDPYEQYFGPGTRLTVT.

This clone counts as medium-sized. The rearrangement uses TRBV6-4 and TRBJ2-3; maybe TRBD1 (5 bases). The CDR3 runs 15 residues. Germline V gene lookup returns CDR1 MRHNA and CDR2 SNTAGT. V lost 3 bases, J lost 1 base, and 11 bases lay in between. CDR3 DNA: TGTGCCAGCAGTGAAGGCCAGGGCGGCACAGATACGCAGTATTTT. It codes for CASSEGQGGTDTQYF.

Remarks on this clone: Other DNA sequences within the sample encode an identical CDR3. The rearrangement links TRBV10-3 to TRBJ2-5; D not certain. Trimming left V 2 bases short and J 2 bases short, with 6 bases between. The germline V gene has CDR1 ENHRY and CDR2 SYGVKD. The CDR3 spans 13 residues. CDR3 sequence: CAISEGQQETQYF. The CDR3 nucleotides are TGTGCCATCAGTGAGGGCCAGCAAGAGACCCAGTACTTC.

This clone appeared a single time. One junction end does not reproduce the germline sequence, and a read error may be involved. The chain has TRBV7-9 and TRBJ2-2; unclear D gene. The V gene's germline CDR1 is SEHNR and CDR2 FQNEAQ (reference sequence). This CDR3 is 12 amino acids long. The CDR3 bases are TGTTCCAGCAGCCTGACTCCTAGTGGGCTGTTTTTT. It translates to CSSSLTPSGLFF.

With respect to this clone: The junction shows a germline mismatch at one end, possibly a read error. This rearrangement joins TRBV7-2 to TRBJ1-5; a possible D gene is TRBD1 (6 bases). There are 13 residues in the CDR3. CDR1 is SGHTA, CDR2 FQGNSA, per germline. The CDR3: CASSRQDNQPQHF. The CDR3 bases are TGTGCCAGCAGCCGACAGGATAATCAACCCCAGCATTTT.

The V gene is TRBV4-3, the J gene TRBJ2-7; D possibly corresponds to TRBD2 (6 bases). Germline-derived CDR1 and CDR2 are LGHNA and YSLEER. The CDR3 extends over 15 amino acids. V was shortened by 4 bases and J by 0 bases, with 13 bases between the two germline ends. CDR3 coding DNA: TGCGCCAGCAGCCGGGGACTCCAGAGCTCCTACGAGCAGTACTTC. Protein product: CASSRGLQSSYEQYF.

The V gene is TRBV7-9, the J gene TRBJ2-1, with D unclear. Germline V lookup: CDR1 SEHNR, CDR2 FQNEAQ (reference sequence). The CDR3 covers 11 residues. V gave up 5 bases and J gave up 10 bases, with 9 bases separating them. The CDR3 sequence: CASSTMGEQFF. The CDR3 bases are TGTGCCAGCAGCACAATGGGCGAGCAGTTCTTC. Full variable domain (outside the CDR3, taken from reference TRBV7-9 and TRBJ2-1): DTGVSQNPRHKITKRGQNVTFRCDPISEHNRLYWYRQTLGQGPEFLTYFQNEAQLEKSRLLSDRFSAERPKGSFSTLEIQRTEQGDSAMYLCASSTMGEQFFGPGTRLTVL.

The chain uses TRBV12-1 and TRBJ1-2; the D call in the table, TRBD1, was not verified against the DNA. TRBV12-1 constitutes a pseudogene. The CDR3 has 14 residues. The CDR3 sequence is CASSFAGGPYGYTF. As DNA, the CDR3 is TGTGCCAGCAGCTTCGCAGGGGGCCCCTATGGCTACACCTTC.

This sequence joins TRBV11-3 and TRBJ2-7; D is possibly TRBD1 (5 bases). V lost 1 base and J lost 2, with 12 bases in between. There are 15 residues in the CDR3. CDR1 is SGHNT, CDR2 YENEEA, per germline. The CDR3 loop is CASSLAAGIPYEQYF. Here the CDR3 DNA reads TGTGCCAGCAGCTTAGCGGCAGGGATCCCCTACGAGCAGTACTTC. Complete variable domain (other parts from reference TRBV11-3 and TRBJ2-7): EAGVVQSPRYKIIEKKQPVAFWCNPISGHNTLYWYLQNLGQGPELLIRYENEEAVDDSQLPKDRFSAERLKGVDSTLKIQPAELGDSAVYLCASSLAAGIPYEQYFGPGTRLTVT.

CDR3 sequence reads: CASSLLAGDSYEQYF. Here the CDR3 DNA reads TGTGCCAGCAGCTTATTGGCAGGGGACTCCTACGAGCAGTACTTC. The rearrangement joins TRBV7-9 to TRBJ2-7; weak D call: TRBD1 (6 bases). This CDR3 region has 15 residues. V lost 2 bases and J lost 0, with 11 bases in between. The germline gives CDR1 SEHNR, CDR2 FQNEAQ (reference sequence).

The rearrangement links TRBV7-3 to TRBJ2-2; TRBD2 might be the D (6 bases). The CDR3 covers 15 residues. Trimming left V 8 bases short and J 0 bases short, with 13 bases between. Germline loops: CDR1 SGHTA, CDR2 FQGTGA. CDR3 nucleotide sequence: TGTGCCAGCCGCCAGGGAGGATCGAACACCGGGGAGCTGTTTTTT. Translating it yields CASRQGGSNTGELFF. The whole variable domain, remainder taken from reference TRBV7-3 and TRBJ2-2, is GAGVSQTPSNKVTEKGKYVELRCDPISGHTALYWYRQSLGQGPEFLIYFQGTGAADDSGLPNDRFFAVRPEGSVSTLKIQRTERGDSAVYLCASRQGGSNTGELFFGEGSRLTVL.

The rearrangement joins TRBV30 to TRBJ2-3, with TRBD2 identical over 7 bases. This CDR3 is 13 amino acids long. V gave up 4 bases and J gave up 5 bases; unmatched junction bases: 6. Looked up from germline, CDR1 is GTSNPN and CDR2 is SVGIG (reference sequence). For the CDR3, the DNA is TGTGCCTGGAACGGACTAGTGGGAGATACGCAGTATTTT. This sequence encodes CAWNGLVGDTQYF. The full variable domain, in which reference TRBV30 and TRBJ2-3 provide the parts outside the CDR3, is SQTIHQWPATLVQPVGSPLSLECTVEGTSNPNLYWYRQAAGRGLQLLFYSVGIGQISSEVPQNLSASRPQDRQFILSSKKLLLSDSGFYLCAWNGLVGDTQYFGPGTRLTVL.

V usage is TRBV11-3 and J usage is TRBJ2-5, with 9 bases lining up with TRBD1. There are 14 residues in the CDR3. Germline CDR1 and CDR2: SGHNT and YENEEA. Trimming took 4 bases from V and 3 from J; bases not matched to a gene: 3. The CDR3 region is CASSSGTGKETQYF. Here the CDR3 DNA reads TGTGCCAGCAGCTCCGGGACAGGGAAAGAGACCCAGTACTTC.